This TCR beta chain was profiled in a study of cytomegalovirus exposure and HLA in healthy donors. Germline V gene data show CDR1 as SGHTA and CDR2 as FQGNSA. Trimming took 1 base from V and 4 from J; bases not matched to a gene: 10. This CDR3 region has 17 residues. PCR involved 60 Vbeta and 13 Jbeta primers. Using immunoSEQ multiplex PCR, the repertoire was profiled, and TCRdb retains in-frame clones only, with some absent. The sample lists 99,000 or so clones; under 85% were seen once. This receptor was identified in a man aged 25 to 40 in good health and CMV-seronegative. Sequenced input: PBMCs. The chain links TRBV7-2 to TRBJ2-5; 9 positions agree with TRBD2. The CDR3 region has the DNA TGTGCCAGCAGCTTAGTTGGGCGGGGGGGGGCGAGAGAGACCCAGTACTTC. It is translated as CASSLVGRGGARETQYF.